This record looks at one T cell receptor beta chain sequence and its context. The antigen is undetermined. The sort gate was single viable CD3+CD4+CD8-CD45RO+ cells for memory CD4+ T cells. This sample is part of a study of memory CD4+ T cells and cytomegalovirus serostatus. Study as a whole: Of the healthy Belgian adults, several were CMV seropositive and 20 to 30 seronegative. General study points: CD4+ memory repertoires contained about 40% of the roughly 150 reported CMV TCRbeta sequences.

The length of the CDR3 is 13 residues. V gave up 7 bases and J gave up 11 bases, with 19 bases separating them. The germline CDR1 and CDR2 sequences are MNHNS and SASEGT. Data came from immunoSEQ multiplex PCR; TCRdb stores just in-frame clones and leaves some out. The sample has approximately 44,000 clones, approximately 82% seen once. The receptor comes from an adult in good health and CMV-seronegative. Sample: memory CD4+ T cells from blood. The V and J genes are TRBV6-1 and TRBJ2-3; the D gene is possibly TRBD2 (7 bases). CDR3 amino acids: CASTPPGGRQQYF. In nucleotides, the CDR3 is TGTGCCAGCACCCCCCCCGGGGGGCGCCAGCAGTATTTT.